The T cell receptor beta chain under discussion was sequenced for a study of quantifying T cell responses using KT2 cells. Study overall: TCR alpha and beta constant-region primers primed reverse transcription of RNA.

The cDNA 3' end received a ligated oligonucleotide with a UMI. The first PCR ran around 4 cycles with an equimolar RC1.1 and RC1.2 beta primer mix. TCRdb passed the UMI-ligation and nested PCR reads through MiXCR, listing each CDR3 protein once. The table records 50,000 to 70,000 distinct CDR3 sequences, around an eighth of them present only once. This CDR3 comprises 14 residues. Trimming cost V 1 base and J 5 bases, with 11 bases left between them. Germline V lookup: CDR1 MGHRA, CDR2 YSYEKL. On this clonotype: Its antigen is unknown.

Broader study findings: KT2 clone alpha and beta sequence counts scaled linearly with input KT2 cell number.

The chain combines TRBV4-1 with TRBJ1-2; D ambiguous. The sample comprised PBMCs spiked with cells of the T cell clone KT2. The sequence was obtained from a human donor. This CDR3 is CASSQADDRYGYTF. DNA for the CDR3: TGCGCCAGCAGCCAAGCCGACGATCGATATGGCTACACCTTC.